This T cell receptor beta chain derives from a study of blood T cell repertoires in COVID-19. Study summary: The study drew acute and convalescent COVID-19 samples from the United States, Italy and Spain. Nucleic acid was either cDNA or gDNA, and it came from T cells, B-cell-depleted T cells, or PBMCs.

Those enrolled in Seattle joined during active infection and were followed longitudinally afterward. Authors' data handling: Using reference gene primer amplification, nucleated cell counts were estimated. The table came from immunoSEQ multiplex PCR; TCRdb's copy has only in-frame clones and leaves some out. V, J and clone size derive from that table, while D and trimming were established from the DNA sequence. The sample consists of around 310,000 clones, around 89% of them appearing once. The J segment lost 8 bases and the V segment lost 5 bases, leaving 6 bases of the junction unmatched. This CDR3 is built from 13 residues. The germline V gene has CDR1 LNHDA and CDR2 SQIVND (reference sequence).

This clonotype was obtained from a woman aged 35 to 49 with COVID-19, enrolled during active disease. V is TRBV19 and J is TRBJ2-4; TRBD1 matches at 7 bases. Sequencing used peripheral blood. In DNA, the CDR3 is TGTGCCAGTAGTCCGACAGGGTATGACATTCAGTACTTC. Translating it yields CASSPTGYDIQYF.